The next 10 T cell receptor beta chains were all read from a single sample in a study of blood T cell repertoires in COVID-19. Measured with immunoSEQ multiplex PCR; TCRdb has only the in-frame clones, and not every one. The sample records 500,000 to 600,000 clones, 85% to 90% being singletons. The sequenced sample consisted of peripheral blood. The receptor source for this set is a woman in her fifties or sixties with COVID-19, enrolled during active disease.

V gene TRBV30 combines with J gene TRBJ2-7, with D hard to call. The CDR3 runs 11 residues. Trimming cost V 5 bases and J 4 bases, with 9 bases left between them. CDR1 GTSNPN and CDR2 SVGIG come from the germline V gene (reference sequence). The DNA for the CDR3 is TGTGCCTGGCAGTTTCAGTACGAGCAGTACTTC. It encodes CAWQFQYEQYF.

The chain combines TRBV20-1 with TRBJ2-1, with a weak D call TRBD2 (6 bases). Trimming took off 1 base at V and 15 bases at J, with 13 bases between the two ends. The CDR3 covers 11 residues. CDR1 is DFQATT and CDR2 is SNEGSKA in the germline V gene (reference sequence). Written as DNA, the CDR3 is TGCAGTGCTAGAGGGGGGGACCCCTCGTTCTTC. Amino acids: CSARGGDPSFF.

The chain uses TRBV30 and TRBJ2-5; 9 bases match TRBD2. CDR3 length: 15 amino acids. Germline V lookup: CDR1 GTSNPN, CDR2 SVGIG (reference sequence). With V trimmed by 0 bases and J by 5 bases, 7 bases remained unmatched. CDR3 sequence: CAWSVGAGGGETQYF. The CDR3 DNA follows: TGTGCCTGGAGTGTGGGAGCGGGGGGCGGGGAGACCCAGTACTTC. Based on the CDR3 plus reference TRBV30 and TRBJ2-5, the full variable domain is SQTIHQWPATLVQPVGSPLSLECTVEGTSNPNLYWYRQAAGRGLQLLFYSVGIGQISSEVPQNLSASRPQDRQFILSSKKLLLSDSGFYLCAWSVGAGGGETQYFGPGTRLLVL.

As concerns this clone: The same CDR3 also results from other DNA sequences found in this sample. The chain is built from TRBV12-3 or TRBV12-4 and TRBJ1-5; D remains unclear. With 6 bases removed from V and 4 bases from J, the gap between germline ends came to 10 bases. The CDR3 sequence is 13 residues long. CDR3 DNA: TGTGCCAGCAGGCGGACGGGGAATCAGCCCCAGCATTTT. Its translation is CASRRTGNQPQHF.

The rearrangement uses TRBV5-1 and TRBJ1-1; 8 bases line up with TRBD1. This CDR3 contains 15 residues. With 2 bases clipped from V and 1 base from J, the junction kept 4 bases outside the gene matches. CDR1 is SGHRS and CDR2 is YFSETQ in the germline V gene. Here the CDR3 DNA reads TGCGCCAGCAGCTTTACCGGGACAGGGAACACTGAAGCTTTCTTT. It yields the protein CASSFTGTGNTEAFF.

The V gene is TRBV28, the J gene TRBJ1-3, with a weak D call TRBD1 (6 bases). Germline loops: CDR1 MDHEN, CDR2 SYDVKM. CDR3 length: 17 residues. The V end lost 6 bases, the J end lost 1 base, and 19 bases lay between the germline ends. This CDR3 is CASSPIDRPFSGNTIYF. In DNA form, the CDR3 reads TGTGCCAGCAGCCCAATTGACAGGCCCTTTTCTGGAAACACCATATATTTT. Based on the CDR3 plus reference TRBV28 and TRBJ1-3, the full variable domain is DVKVTQSSRYLVKRTGEKVFLECVQDMDHENMFWYRQDPGLGLRLIYFSYDVKMKEKGDIPEGYSVSREKKERFSLILESASTNQTSMYLCASSPIDRPFSGNTIYFGEGSWLTVV.

V and J are TRBV4-1 and TRBJ2-2; 11 bases match TRBD2. V lost 4 bases, J lost 4 bases, and 5 bases stayed unmatched. CDR1 and CDR2 (germline): MGHRA, YSYEKL. The CDR3 is 16 amino acids. CDR3 sequence reads: CASSLIAGGATGELFF. The CDR3 nucleotides read TGCGCCAGCAGCCTTATAGCGGGGGGGGCCACCGGGGAGCTGTTTTTT.

The rearrangement joins TRBV28 to TRBJ1-2, with 7 nucleotides matching TRBD1. Germline CDR1 and CDR2: MDHEN and SYDVKM. The CDR3 extends over 14 amino acids. Unmatched junction bases numbered 11, after V lost 5 bases and J lost 8 bases. CDR3 residues: CASSTQGQLGGYTF. The CDR3, as DNA: TGTGCCAGCAGTACCCAGGGACAGCTTGGAGGCTACACCTTC.

This chain joins TRBV24-1 and TRBJ1-3, with D maybe TRBD1 (5 bases). In germline, CDR1 is KGHDR, CDR2 SFDVKD. The germline V and J ends were trimmed by 3 bases and 0 bases, with 20 bases remaining between them. The CDR3 spans 19 residues. The CDR3 loop is CATSDTPGLTPFSGNTIYF. The CDR3 DNA follows: TGTGCCACCAGTGATACTCCGGGACTAACTCCTTTCTCTGGAAACACCATATATTTT.

This chain uses TRBV2 with TRBJ1-2, with D hard to call. The germline V and J ends were trimmed by 2 bases and 4 bases, with 11 bases remaining between them. In germline, CDR1 is SNHLY, CDR2 FYNNEI. There are 14 residues in the CDR3. CDR3 protein: CASSEQVRGYGYTF. CDR3 nucleotide sequence: TGTGCCAGCAGTGAACAGGTTCGGGGCTATGGCTACACCTTC.